This entry lists 22 T cell receptor beta chains sequenced from one sample in a study of T cell repertoires in cytomegalovirus infection (dated by TCRdb to between 2019 and 2020). The sequencer was an Illumina HiSeq 1500. TCRdb cleaned the public reads at Q25 with fastp, built clones with MiXCR and kept in-frame beta chains. Rows are unified per CDR3 protein, each entry keeping the most common DNA and genes. Present in this sample are around 630,000 distinct CDR3 sequences, 20% to 25% of which were seen just once. Clones ranked in the top ten supply approximately 8% of the sample. Specimen: CD8+ T cells from PBMCs. These receptors were obtained from a human donor in good health (CMV status not recorded). Some clones in this sample may be carry-over from other donors' samples.

This clonotype was seen more than once but under ten times. This sequence joins TRBV27 and TRBJ1-1; D unclear. Germline V gene sequence: CDR1 MNHEY, CDR2 SMNVEV (reference sequence). The CDR3 has 14 residues. V lost 3 bases and J 1 base, leaving 9 bases between the germline ends. The CDR3 DNA sequence: TGTGCCAGCAGTTTCATCCCCGCGAACACTGAAGCTTTCTTT. This codes for CASSFIPANTEAFF.

In its sample, this clonotype was seen many times. V and J are TRBV7-6 and TRBJ1-1; 12 nucleotides align to TRBD1. The CDR3 spans 17 residues. Trimming at V came to 5 bases and at J to 4 bases, leaving 11 bases not matched to a gene. From germline, CDR1 is SGHVS and CDR2 FNYEAQ. The CDR3 nucleotides read TGTGCCAGCAGCCGCCTAGGGACAGGGGGCGCGGGCACTGAAGCTTTCTTT. Translation gives CASSRLGTGGAGTEAFF.

This clonotype appeared many times. The chain recombines TRBV7-2 with TRBJ2-5; 7 positions agree with TRBD2. Unmatched junction bases numbered 8, after V lost 9 bases and J lost 1 base. CDR1 and CDR2 (germline): SGHTA, FQGNSA. The CDR3 is made up of 14 amino acids. DNA of the CDR3: TGTGCCAGTTGGCCGGGGGGATTCCAAGAGACCCAGTACTTC. This encodes CASWPGGFQETQYF.

This clonotype was seen more than once but under ten times. The chain is built from TRBV10-3 and TRBJ2-3; D is ambiguous. V shed 3 bases and J shed 6 bases, with 13 bases lying between them. The CDR3 covers 14 residues. Germline CDR1 ENHRY, CDR2 SYGVKD. The CDR3 spells CAISEGRSGDTQYF. The DNA for the CDR3 is TGTGCCATCAGTGAAGGACGGTCCGGGGATACGCAGTATTTT.

This clonotype was seen a few times. The chain joins TRBV7-6 to TRBJ2-7; a possible D gene is TRBD2 (6 bases). The V end was cut by 5 bases, the J end by 4 bases, with 21 bases between. The germline CDR1 and CDR2 sequences are SGHVS and FNYEAQ. The CDR3 runs to 16 residues. The CDR3 here is CASSPRSEGLLYEQYF. CDR3 nucleotides: TGTGCCAGCAGCCCTCGGTCGGAGGGCCTACTGTACGAGCAGTACTTC. Looking up the rest from reference TRBV7-6 and TRBJ2-7 gives the full variable domain: GAGVSQSPRYKVTKRGQDVALRCDPISGHVSLYWYRQALGQGPEFLTYFNYEAQQDKSGLPNDRFSAERPEGSISTLTIQRTEQRDSAMYRCASSPRSEGLLYEQYFGPGTRLTVT.

This clonotype was detected many times. This rearrangement joins TRBV6-2 or TRBV6-3 to TRBJ2-7, with D perhaps TRBD1 or TRBD2 (5 bases each). Germline lookup yields CDR1 MNHEY and CDR2 SVGEGT. The CDR3 extends over 14 amino acids. The V gene lost 2 bases and the J gene lost 0 bases, with 8 bases spanning the gap. CDR3 bases: TGTGCCAGCAGTTACCCGGGACCCTCCTACGAGCAGTACGTC. Residues: CASSYPGPSYEQYV.

This clonotype showed up many times. The chain uses TRBV5-6 and TRBJ1-1; TRBD1 is a possible D gene (5 bases). The germline V and J ends were trimmed by 4 bases and 0 bases, with 13 bases remaining between them. This CDR3 spans 15 amino acids. The germline CDR1 and CDR2 sequences are SGHDT and YYEEEE. The CDR3: CASSLSGTVNTEAFF. For the CDR3, the DNA is TGTGCCAGCAGCCTGTCCGGGACGGTGAACACTGAAGCTTTCTTT.

The rearrangement links TRBV7-8 to TRBJ2-5, with a possible D match to TRBD1 (7 bases). The DNA end favors TRBJ2-1, so the J call may be wrong. Germline V gene data show CDR1 as SGHVS and CDR2 as FQNEAQ. The CDR3 length is 14 residues. The chain's CDR3 is CASSPGGSHGTQFF. The CDR3 region has the DNA TGTGCCAGCAGCCCAGGGGGGAGCCACGGGACCCAGTTCTTC.

The chain recombines TRBV28 with TRBJ2-5, with TRBD2 matching 14 bases. V was clipped by 5 bases and J by 4 bases; unmatched bases: 6. Germline CDR1 MDHEN, CDR2 SYDVKM. This CDR3 has 16 residues. CDR3 protein: CASSGQTSGGGETQYF. CDR3 DNA sequence: TGTGCCAGCAGTGGACAGACTAGCGGGGGGGGAGAGACCCAGTACTTC.

As concerns this clonotype: This may arise from a read error, as a much more abundant clone is one base away. CDR3 coding DNA: TGTGTCAGCAGTTCCACCACGACGGGGAATGAGCAGTTCTTC. The encoded protein is CVSSSTTTGNEQFF. The chain recombines TRBV27 with TRBJ2-1, with a tentative D call TRBD2 (5 bases). This CDR3 is 14 amino acids long. The germline V gene has CDR1 MNHEY and CDR2 SMNVEV (reference sequence).

This clonotype was picked up many times. The chain links TRBV7-8 to TRBJ2-7; 7 bases align to TRBD1. The germline V gene has CDR1 SGHVS and CDR2 FQNEAQ. With 5 bases clipped from V and 5 bases from J, the junction kept 9 bases outside the gene matches. This CDR3 contains 14 residues. CDR3 protein: CASSHNRGGNEQYF. Here the CDR3 DNA reads TGTGCCAGCAGCCATAATAGAGGGGGCAACGAGCAGTACTTC.

This clonotype was detected many times. The genes are TRBV7-8 and TRBJ2-3; a weak D match, TRBD1 (5 bases). The CDR3 has 14 amino acids. Trimming cost V 5 bases and J 1 base, with 10 bases left between them. CDR1 is SGHVS, CDR2 FQNEAQ, per germline. The CDR3 loop is CASSPDIGTDTQYF. The DNA of the CDR3 is TGTGCCAGCAGCCCGGACATAGGCACAGATACGCAGTATTTT. The whole variable domain, filled in from reference TRBV7-8 and TRBJ2-3, reads GAGVSQSPRYKVAKRGQDVALRCDPISGHVSLFWYQQALGQGPEFLTYFQNEAQLDKSGLPSDRFFAERPEGSVSTLKIQRTQQEDSAVYLCASSPDIGTDTQYFGPGTRLTVL.

The V and J genes are TRBV20-1 and TRBJ2-3; TRBD1 agrees at 7 bases. Germline lookup yields CDR1 DFQATT and CDR2 SNEGSKA (reference sequence). This CDR3 comprises 14 residues. Losses at the gene ends were 1 base for V and 4 bases for J; bases not matched to a gene: 5. CDR3 sequence (DNA): TGCAGTGCTAGAGGAAGGGGGCCTTCAGATACGCAGTATTTT. Amino acid sequence: CSARGRGPSDTQYF.

This clonotype showed up just a few times. The genes are TRBV7-6 and TRBJ1-4; D unclear. Germline V gene sequence: CDR1 SGHVS, CDR2 FNYEAQ. V lost 1 base and J 7 bases, leaving 10 bases between the germline ends. The CDR3 extends over 14 amino acids. CDR3 amino acids: CASSLVGGSEKLFF. DNA for the CDR3: TGTGCCAGCAGCTTAGTGGGAGGAAGTGAAAAACTGTTTTTT.

On this clonotype itself: One end of the junction fails to match germline, which may point to a read error. This chain links TRBV6-2 or TRBV6-3 with TRBJ2-1; 9 nucleotides align to TRBD1. Germline V gene sequence: CDR1 MNHEY, CDR2 SVGEGT. The CDR3 spans 16 residues. CDR3 sequence reads: CASNYPTGGIYNEQFF. Here the CDR3 DNA reads TGTGCCAGCAATTACCCGACAGGGGGGATCTACAATGAGCAGTTCTTC.

This clonotype has at least ten counts. The chain has TRBV28 and TRBJ1-5; maybe TRBD1 (5 bases). The CDR3 covers 15 residues. Trimming removed 4 bases at V and 0 bases at J, with 10 bases between. In germline, CDR1 is MDHEN, CDR2 SYDVKM. CDR3 sequence: CASSSGQISNQPQHF. DNA of the CDR3: TGTGCCAGCAGTTCTGGACAAATTAGCAATCAGCCCCAGCATTTT.

This chain links TRBV12-3 or TRBV12-4 with TRBJ1-2; D gene unclear. The CDR3 consists of 11 residues. V lost 6 bases and J lost 9, with 11 bases in between. The CDR3: CASSPGWSYTF. The CDR3 nucleotides are TGTGCCAGCAGCCCCGGCTGGAGCTACACCTTC.

This clonotype has a count of ten or more. This chain joins TRBV25-1 and TRBJ1-2; TRBD1 matches 7 bases. CDR1 and CDR2 from the germline V gene are MGHDK and SYGVNS. The J segment lost 3 bases and the V segment lost 2 bases, leaving 6 bases of the junction unmatched. The CDR3 runs to 15 residues. CDR3 in DNA: TGTGCCAGCAGTGAACTGATGACAGGGTACTATGGCTACACCTTC. Translation gives CASSELMTGYYGYTF.

In its sample, this clonotype was seen a few times. This rearrangement joins TRBV6-5 to TRBJ1-1; the match to TRBD1 covers 7 bases. Looked up from germline, CDR1 is MNHEY and CDR2 is SVGAGI. The CDR3 is 15 residues long. V shed 2 bases and J 4 bases; nucleotides not matched to a gene: 7. In nucleotides, the CDR3 is TGTGCCAGCAGTTACGTGACAGGGTCGTTCACTGAAGCTTTCTTT. Translated, it gives CASSYVTGSFTEAFF.

This clonotype was seen a few times. V gene TRBV29-1 combines with J gene TRBJ1-1; D gene uncertain. The germline V and J ends were trimmed by 4 bases and 1 base, with 7 bases remaining between them. The CDR3 extends over 12 amino acids. CDR1 is SQVTM, CDR2 ANQGSEA, per germline. This CDR3 is CSVVVQNTEAFF. The CDR3 DNA reads as TGCAGCGTTGTAGTACAGAACACTGAAGCTTTCTTT.

The rearrangement links TRBV7-8 to TRBJ1-3; D call uncertain. Germline lookup yields CDR1 SGHVS and CDR2 FQNEAQ. The CDR3 length is 13 residues. V lost 2 bases and J 4 bases, leaving 6 bases between the germline ends. Here the CDR3 DNA reads TGTGCCAGCAGCTTACGGGGAGGAAACACCATATATTTT. The encoded protein is CASSLRGGNTIYF.

This clonotype was detected many times. CDR3 nucleotide sequence: TGTGCCAGCATCACCGGGACTAAATACAATGAGCAGTTCTTC. Amino acid sequence: CASITGTKYNEQFF. V and J are TRBV6-2 or TRBV6-3 and TRBJ2-1; 7 bases are a match to TRBD2. The CDR3 totals 14 residues. The trim removed 7 bases at V and 4 bases at J, leaving 7 bases unmatched. CDR1 and CDR2 from the germline V gene are MNHEY and SVGEGT.